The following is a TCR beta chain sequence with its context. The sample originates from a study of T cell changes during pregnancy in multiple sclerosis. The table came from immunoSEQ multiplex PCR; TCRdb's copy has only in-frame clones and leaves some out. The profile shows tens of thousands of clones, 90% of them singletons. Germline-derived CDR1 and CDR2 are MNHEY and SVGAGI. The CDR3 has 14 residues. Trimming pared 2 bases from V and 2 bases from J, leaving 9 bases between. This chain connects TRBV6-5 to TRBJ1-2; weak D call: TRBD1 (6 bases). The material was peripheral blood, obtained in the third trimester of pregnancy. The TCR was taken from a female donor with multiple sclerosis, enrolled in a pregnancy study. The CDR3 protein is CASSYTGMNYGYTF. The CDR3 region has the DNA TGTGCCAGCAGTTACACAGGGATGAACTATGGCTACACCTTC.